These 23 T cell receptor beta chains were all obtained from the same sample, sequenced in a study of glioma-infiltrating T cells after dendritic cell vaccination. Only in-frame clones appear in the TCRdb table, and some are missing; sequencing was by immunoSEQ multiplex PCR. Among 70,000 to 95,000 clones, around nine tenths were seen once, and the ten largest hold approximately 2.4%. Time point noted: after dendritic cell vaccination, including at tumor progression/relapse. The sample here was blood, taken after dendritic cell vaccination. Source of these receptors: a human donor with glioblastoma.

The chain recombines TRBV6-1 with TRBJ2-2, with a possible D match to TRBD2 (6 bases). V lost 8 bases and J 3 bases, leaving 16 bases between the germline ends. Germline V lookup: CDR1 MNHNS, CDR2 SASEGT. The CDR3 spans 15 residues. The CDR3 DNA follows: TGTGCCAGCCGACTAGACCCCCGGTACACCGGGGAGCTGTTTTTT. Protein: CASRLDPRYTGELFF.

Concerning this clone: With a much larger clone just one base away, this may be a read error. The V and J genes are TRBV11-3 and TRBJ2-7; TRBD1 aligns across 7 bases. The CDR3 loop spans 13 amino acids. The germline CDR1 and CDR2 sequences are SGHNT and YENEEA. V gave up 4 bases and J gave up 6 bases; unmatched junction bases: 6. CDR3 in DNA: TGTGCCAGCAGCTCCAGACAGGGTGGCGAGCAGTACTTC. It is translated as CASSSRQGGEQYF.

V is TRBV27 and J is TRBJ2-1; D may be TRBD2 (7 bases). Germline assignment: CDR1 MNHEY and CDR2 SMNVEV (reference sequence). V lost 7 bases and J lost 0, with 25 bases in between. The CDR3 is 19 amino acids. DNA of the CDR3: TGTGCCAGCACCCAAAGGGGGGGGGCCGCCAGGAGCTCCTACAATGAGCAGTTCTTC. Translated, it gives CASTQRGGAARSSYNEQFF.

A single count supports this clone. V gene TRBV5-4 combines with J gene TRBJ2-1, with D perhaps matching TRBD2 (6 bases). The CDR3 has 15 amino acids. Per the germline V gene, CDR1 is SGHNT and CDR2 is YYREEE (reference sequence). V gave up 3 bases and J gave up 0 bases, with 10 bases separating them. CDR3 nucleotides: TGTGCCAGCAGCTCGGGAGAAAGCTCCTACAATGAGCAGTTCTTC. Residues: CASSSGESSYNEQFF. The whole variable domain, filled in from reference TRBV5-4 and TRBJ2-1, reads ETGVTQSPTHLIKTRGQQVTLRCSSQSGHNTVSWYQQALGQGPQFIFQYYREEENGRGNFPPRFSGLQFPNYSSELNVNALELDDSALYLCASSSGESSYNEQFFGPGTRLTVL.

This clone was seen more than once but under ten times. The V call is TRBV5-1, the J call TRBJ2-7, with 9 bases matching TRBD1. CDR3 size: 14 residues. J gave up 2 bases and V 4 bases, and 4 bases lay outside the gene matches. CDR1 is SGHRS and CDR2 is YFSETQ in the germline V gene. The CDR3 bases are TGCGCCAGCAGCCCACAGGGGGCGACCTACGAGCAGTACTTC. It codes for CASSPQGATYEQYF. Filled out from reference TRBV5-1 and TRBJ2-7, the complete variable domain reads KAGVTQTPRYLIKTRGQQVTLSCSPISGHRSVSWYQQTPGQGLQFLFEYFSETQRNKGNFPGRFSGRQFSNSRSEMNVSTLELGDSALYLCASSPQGATYEQYFGPGTRLTVT.

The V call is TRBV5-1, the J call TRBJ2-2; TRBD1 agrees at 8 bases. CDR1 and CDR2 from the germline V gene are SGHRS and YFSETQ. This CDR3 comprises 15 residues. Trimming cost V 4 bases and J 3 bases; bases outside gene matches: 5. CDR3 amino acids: CASSVDRVDTGELFF. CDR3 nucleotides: TGCGCCAGCAGCGTGGACAGGGTCGACACCGGGGAGCTGTTTTTT. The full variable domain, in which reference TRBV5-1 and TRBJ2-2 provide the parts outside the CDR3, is KAGVTQTPRYLIKTRGQQVTLSCSPISGHRSVSWYQQTPGQGLQFLFEYFSETQRNKGNFPGRFSGRQFSNSRSEMNVSTLELGDSALYLCASSVDRVDTGELFFGEGSRLTVL.

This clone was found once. The CDR3 nucleotides are TGTGCCAGCAGCCGGGGTTTCCGGGTAGACTCTGGAAACACCATATATTTT. Its translation: CASSRGFRVDSGNTIYF. V and J are TRBV5-6 and TRBJ1-3; D gene ambiguous. The germline V gene encodes CDR1 SGHDT and CDR2 YYEEEE. This CDR3 has 17 amino acids. V lost 4 bases and J lost 0, with 17 bases in between.

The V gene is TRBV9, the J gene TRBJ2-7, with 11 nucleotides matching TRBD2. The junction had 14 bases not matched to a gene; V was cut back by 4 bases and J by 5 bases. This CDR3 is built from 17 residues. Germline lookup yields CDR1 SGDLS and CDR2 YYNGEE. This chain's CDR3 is CASSSGLAGSGENEQYF. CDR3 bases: TGTGCCAGCAGCTCCGGACTAGCGGGTAGTGGGGAGAACGAGCAGTACTTC.

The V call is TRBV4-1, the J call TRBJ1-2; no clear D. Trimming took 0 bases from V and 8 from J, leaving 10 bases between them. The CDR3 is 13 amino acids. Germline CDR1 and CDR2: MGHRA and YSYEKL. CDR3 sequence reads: CASSQDSRGGYTF. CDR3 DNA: TGCGCCAGCAGCCAAGATAGCCGAGGCGGCTACACCTTC.

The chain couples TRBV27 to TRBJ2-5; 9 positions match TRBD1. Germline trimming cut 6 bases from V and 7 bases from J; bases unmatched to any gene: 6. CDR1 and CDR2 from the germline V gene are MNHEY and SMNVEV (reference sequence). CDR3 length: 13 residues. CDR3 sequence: CASSTGGAGTQYF. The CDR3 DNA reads TGTGCCAGCAGCACAGGGGGCGCAGGGACCCAGTACTTC.

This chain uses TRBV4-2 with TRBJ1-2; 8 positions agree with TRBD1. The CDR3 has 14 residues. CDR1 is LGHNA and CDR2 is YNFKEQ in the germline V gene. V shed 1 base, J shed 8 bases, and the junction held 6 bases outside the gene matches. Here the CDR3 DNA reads TGTGCCAGCAGCCAAGTCCCTTCAGGGGGCGGCTACACCTTC. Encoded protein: CASSQVPSGGGYTF.

The CDR3 region is CASSLLAYNLGEQYF. CDR3 coding DNA: TGTGCCAGCAGTTTACTAGCGTACAACCTCGGGGAGCAGTACTTC. The V call is TRBV27, the J call TRBJ2-7, with D possibly being TRBD2 (6 bases). Per germline, CDR1 MNHEY and CDR2 SMNVEV (reference sequence). V gave up 2 bases and J gave up 7 bases, with 18 bases separating them. The CDR3 is 15 residues long.

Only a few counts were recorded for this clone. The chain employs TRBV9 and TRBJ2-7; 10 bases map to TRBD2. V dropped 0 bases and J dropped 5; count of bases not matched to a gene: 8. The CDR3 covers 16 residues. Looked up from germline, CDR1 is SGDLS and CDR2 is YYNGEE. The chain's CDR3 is CASSVGPGTSVDEQYF. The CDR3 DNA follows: TGTGCCAGCAGCGTAGGACCCGGGACTAGCGTTGACGAGCAGTACTTC.

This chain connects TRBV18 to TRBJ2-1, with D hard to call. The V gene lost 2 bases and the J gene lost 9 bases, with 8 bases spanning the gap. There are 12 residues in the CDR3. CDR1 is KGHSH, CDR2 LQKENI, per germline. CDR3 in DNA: TGTGCCAGCTCACCATCTAGTCGTGAGCAGTTCTTC. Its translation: CASSPSSREQFF.

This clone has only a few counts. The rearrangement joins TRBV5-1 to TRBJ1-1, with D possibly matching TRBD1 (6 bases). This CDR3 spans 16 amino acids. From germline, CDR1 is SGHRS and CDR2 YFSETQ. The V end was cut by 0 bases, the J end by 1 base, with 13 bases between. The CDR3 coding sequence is TGCGCCAGCAGCTTGGGGTCAGGGGTAACGAACACTGAAGCTTTCTTT. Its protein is CASSLGSGVTNTEAFF.

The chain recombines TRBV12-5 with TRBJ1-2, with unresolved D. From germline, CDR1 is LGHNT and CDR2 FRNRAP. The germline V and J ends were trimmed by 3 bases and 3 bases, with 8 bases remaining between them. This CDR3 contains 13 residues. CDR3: CASGLPPDYGYTF. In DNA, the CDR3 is TGTGCTAGTGGTTTACCCCCGGACTATGGCTACACCTTC.

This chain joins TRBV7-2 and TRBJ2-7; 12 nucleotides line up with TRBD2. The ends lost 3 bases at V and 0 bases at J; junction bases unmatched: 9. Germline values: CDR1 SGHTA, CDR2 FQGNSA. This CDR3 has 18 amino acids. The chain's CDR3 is CASSFFKRTSGISYEQYF. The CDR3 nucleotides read TGTGCCAGCAGCTTTTTCAAAAGGACTAGCGGGATCTCCTACGAGCAGTACTTC.

The CDR3 DNA is TGCGCCAGCAGCTCCACAGGAATCGGGACTGAAGCTTTCTTT. It yields the protein CASSSTGIGTEAFF. The chain carries TRBV5-1 and TRBJ1-1, with D perhaps matching TRBD1 (5 bases). The V gene lost 3 bases and the J gene lost 5 bases, with 14 bases spanning the gap. The CDR3 loop spans 14 amino acids. Germline V gives CDR1 SGHRS, CDR2 YFSETQ.

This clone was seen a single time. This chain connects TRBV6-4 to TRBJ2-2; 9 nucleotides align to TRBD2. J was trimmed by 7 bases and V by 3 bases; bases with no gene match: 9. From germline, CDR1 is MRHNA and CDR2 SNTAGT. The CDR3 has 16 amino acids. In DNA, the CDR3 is TGTGCCAGCAGTGAAGCCAGCGGGGGGCGGGGCGGGGAGCTGTTTTTT. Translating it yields CASSEASGGRGGELFF.

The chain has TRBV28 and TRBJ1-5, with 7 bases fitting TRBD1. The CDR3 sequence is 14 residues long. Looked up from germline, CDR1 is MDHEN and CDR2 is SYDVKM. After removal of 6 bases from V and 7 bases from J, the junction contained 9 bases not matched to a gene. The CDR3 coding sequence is TGTGCCAGCAGCTTTACAGGGGAAAGCCAGCCCCAGCATTTT. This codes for CASSFTGESQPQHF.

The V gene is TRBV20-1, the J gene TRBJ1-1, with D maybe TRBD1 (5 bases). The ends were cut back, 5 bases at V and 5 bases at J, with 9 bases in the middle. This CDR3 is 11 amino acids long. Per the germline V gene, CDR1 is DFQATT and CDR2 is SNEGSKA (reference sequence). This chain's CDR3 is CSALGGTEAFF. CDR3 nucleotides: TGCAGTGCTCTTGGGGGGACTGAAGCTTTCTTT.

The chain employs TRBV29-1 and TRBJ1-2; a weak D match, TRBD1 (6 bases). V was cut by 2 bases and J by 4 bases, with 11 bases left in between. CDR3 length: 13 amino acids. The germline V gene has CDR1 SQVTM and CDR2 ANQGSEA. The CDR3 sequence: CSVEIVGGYGYTF. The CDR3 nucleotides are TGCAGCGTTGAAATTGTAGGGGGCTATGGCTACACCTTC.

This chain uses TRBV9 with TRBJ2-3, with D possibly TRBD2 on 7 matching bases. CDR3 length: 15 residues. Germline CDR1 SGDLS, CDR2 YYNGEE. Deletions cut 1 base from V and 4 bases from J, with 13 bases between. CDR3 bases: TGTGCCAGCAGCGTATTAGGGGGGGTCGCAGATACGCAGTATTTT. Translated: CASSVLGGVADTQYF.